This section outlines one TCR beta chain sequence together with its context. Study processing details: Estimation of nucleated cell counts relied on the amplification of reference gene primers. Sequencing used immunoSEQ multiplex PCR; TCRdb keeps in-frame clones, though not all of them. V, J and clone size are taken as reported in that table, and D and trimming were inferred from the DNA itself. This sample has approximately 340,000 clones, with around 82% found just once. These data originate in a study of blood T cell repertoires in COVID-19. About the study: Whether acute or convalescent, the COVID-19 samples came from the United States, Italy and Spain. The analysed material was cDNA or gDNA that came from T cells, B-cell-depleted T cells, or PBMCs.

The receptor comes from a man younger than 45 with active or convalescent COVID-19. The material sequenced was peripheral blood.

The CDR3 DNA follows: TGTGCCAGCACCGAGAACTATGGCTACACCTTC. Translated, it gives CASTENYGYTF. The rearrangement uses TRBV6-5 and TRBJ1-2, with no clear D. The CDR3 has 11 residues. Trimming removed 7 bases at V and 2 bases at J, with 5 bases between. Germline V CDR1 and CDR2: MNHEY, SVGAGI.